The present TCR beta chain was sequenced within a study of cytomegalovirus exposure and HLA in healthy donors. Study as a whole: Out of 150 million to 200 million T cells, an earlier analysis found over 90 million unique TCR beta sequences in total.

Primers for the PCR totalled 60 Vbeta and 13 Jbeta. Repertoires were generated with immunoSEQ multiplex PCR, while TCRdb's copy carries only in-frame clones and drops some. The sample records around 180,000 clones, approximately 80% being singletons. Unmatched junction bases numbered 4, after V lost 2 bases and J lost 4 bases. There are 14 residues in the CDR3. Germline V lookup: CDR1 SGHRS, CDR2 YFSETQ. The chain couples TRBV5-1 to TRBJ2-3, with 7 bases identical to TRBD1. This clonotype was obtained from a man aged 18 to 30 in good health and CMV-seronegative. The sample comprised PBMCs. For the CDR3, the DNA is TGCGCCAGCAGCTTAAATCAGGGGGCAGATACGCAGTATTTT. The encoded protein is CASSLNQGADTQYF.